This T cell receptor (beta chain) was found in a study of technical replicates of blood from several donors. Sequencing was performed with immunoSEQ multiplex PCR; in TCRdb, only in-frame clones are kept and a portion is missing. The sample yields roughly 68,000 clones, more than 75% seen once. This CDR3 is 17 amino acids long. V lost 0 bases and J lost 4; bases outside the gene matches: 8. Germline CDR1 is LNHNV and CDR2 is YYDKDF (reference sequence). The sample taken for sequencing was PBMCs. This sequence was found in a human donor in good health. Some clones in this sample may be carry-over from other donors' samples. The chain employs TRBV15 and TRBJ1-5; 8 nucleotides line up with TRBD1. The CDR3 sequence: CATSRDLRTGYNQPQHF. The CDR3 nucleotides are TGTGCCACCAGCAGAGATCTGCGGACAGGGTATAATCAGCCCCAGCATTTT.